The 7 T cell receptor beta chains below were found in one sample sequenced in a study of Ad26.COV2.S vaccination and SARS-CoV-2 variants. Treatment described: some 19 received Ad26.COV2.S at low or high dose, single or two shots; 5 received placebo; per-sample allocation not given. Sampling occurred on day 63 after the first vaccine or placebo injection. TCRdb's table, derived via immunoSEQ multiplex PCR, lists solely in-frame clones and lacks some. The profile covers hundreds of thousands of clones, with more than 80% appearing a single time and over 1.3% taken by the ten largest. Specimen: peripheral blood, collected in a trial of Ad26.COV2.S vaccine versus placebo. These receptors were obtained from a person between 18 and 65 years old who received the Ad26.COV2.S COVID-19 vaccine or a placebo.

The chain joins TRBV21-1 to TRBJ2-2. TRBV21-1 is described as a pseudogene. The CDR3 is made up of 12 amino acids. CDR3 DNA: TGTGCCAGCAGCAGTAGTGGGGGGGAGCTGTTTTTT. Amino acids: CASSSSGGELFF.

The chain carries TRBV6-5 and TRBJ2-2; D not resolved. V shed 5 bases and J shed 4 bases, with 5 bases lying between them. Germline assignment: CDR1 MNHEY and CDR2 SVGAGI. The CDR3 runs 12 residues. This CDR3 reads CASSPGTGELFF. CDR3 DNA: TGTGCCAGCAGTCCGGGCACCGGGGAGCTGTTTTTT.

The chain carries TRBV9 and TRBJ2-1; a weak D match, TRBD2 (6 bases). The germline V and J ends were trimmed by 2 bases and 5 bases, with 17 bases remaining between them. The germline V gene has CDR1 SGDLS and CDR2 YYNGEE. The CDR3 is made up of 16 amino acids. CDR3 in amino acids: CASSVTITSTDNEQFF. The CDR3 DNA sequence: TGTGCCAGCAGCGTGACAATAACTAGCACAGACAATGAGCAGTTCTTC.

This chain links TRBV5-6 with TRBJ1-1; 7 bases match TRBD1. Trimming removed 1 base from V and 6 bases from J; junction bases left unmatched: 15. CDR3 length equals 17 residues. Germline values: CDR1 SGHDT, CDR2 YYEEEE. As DNA, the CDR3 is TGTGCCAGCAGCTTGCCGGGTCACGACAGGGTTGTTTCTGAAGCTTTCTTT. It codes for CASSLPGHDRVVSEAFF. Using reference TRBV5-6 and TRBJ1-1 for the parts outside the CDR3, the full variable domain is DAGVTQSPTHLIKTRGQQVTLRCSPKSGHDTVSWYQQALGQGPQFIFQYYEEEERQRGNFPDRFSGHQFPNYSSELNVNALLLGDSALYLCASSLPGHDRVVSEAFFGQGTRLTVV.

This chain joins TRBV12-3 or TRBV12-4 and TRBJ1-2; D gene ambiguous. CDR3 length: 13 residues. The V gene lost 6 bases and the J gene lost 4 bases, with 12 bases spanning the gap. The CDR3 region has the DNA TGTGCCAGCAGGGCTACAGCCACCTATGGCTACACCTTC. Translated: CASRATATYGYTF.

To note about this clone: The same CDR3 can be traced to other DNA sequences in this sample. The chain has TRBV19 and TRBJ1-6; D gene ambiguous. Deletions cut 0 bases from V and 9 bases from J, with 3 bases between. CDR1 is LNHDA, CDR2 SQIVND, per germline (reference sequence). The CDR3 runs 12 residues. CDR3 in amino acids: CASSIEGSPLHF. The CDR3 nucleotides are TGTGCCAGTAGTATAGAAGGTTCACCCCTCCACTTT.

J is TRBJ1-2 and V is TRBV6-5, with 7 bases that match TRBD1. Trimming cost V 9 bases and J 4 bases; bases outside gene matches: 11. This CDR3 contains 14 residues. Germline V gene sequence: CDR1 MNHEY, CDR2 SVGAGI. This CDR3 reads CASTTGQTLYGYTF. The CDR3 region has the DNA TGTGCCAGTACGACAGGGCAAACGCTCTATGGCTACACCTTC.